The present T cell receptor beta chain was sequenced within a study of CD8 T cells in Susac syndrome. Study results and caveats: The authors acknowledged that their TCR sequencing and HLA analysis involved a relatively small number of individuals.

It was with random hexamers that about 0.45 to 1 ug RNA was reverse transcribed. TCR beta CDR3 was amplified by immunoSEQ multiplex PCR. This amplification extended across 54 Vbeta and 13 Jbeta segments. TCRdb ran MiXCR on the immunoSEQ multiplex PCR reads and lists one entry per CDR3 protein. The table shows 150,000 to 200,000 distinct CDR3 sequences, with around 94% occurring only once. Of note for this clonotype: Its antigen is still unknown.

With 4 bases removed from V and 0 bases from J, the gap between germline ends came to 19 bases. Germline V gene sequence: CDR1 DFQATT, CDR2 SNEGSKA (reference sequence). CDR3 length equals 16 residues. Healthy donors constituted the control group, matched for age and sex. In contrast to the negatively isolated CD8+ and CD4+ T cells, TEMRA cells were FACS-enriched. This chain joins TRBV20-1 and TRBJ2-7; a possible D gene is TRBD1 (5 bases). The TCR comes from a human donor in good health. The sample comprised CD4+ T cells from PBMCs. The CDR3 nucleotides read TGCAGTGCTACCCGAAGGATTACAGGTTTCTCCTACGAGCAGTACTTC. Amino acid sequence: CSATRRITGFSYEQYF.